This TCR beta chain was sequenced in a study of cytomegalovirus exposure and HLA in healthy donors. General study findings and limits: Earlier analysis found most TCR beta V segments productive about 87% or about 30% of the time.

This PCR relied on a set of 60 Vbeta primers and 13 Jbeta primers. The protocol was immunoSEQ multiplex PCR, while the TCRdb copy is restricted to in-frame clones and leaves out a portion. This repertoire includes around 210,000 clones. The CDR3 covers 17 residues. The V gene end was trimmed by 1 base and the J gene end by 5 bases; junction bases not matched to a gene: 9. Germline V gene data show CDR1 as LNHDA and CDR2 as SQIVND (reference sequence). In the case of this clone: Its antigen is still unknown.

The sample consisted of PBMCs. The receptor was isolated from a girl aged 2 to 9 in good health and CMV-seropositive. The chain employs TRBV19 and TRBJ2-3; 10 bases align to TRBD2. In DNA form, the CDR3 reads TGTGCCAGTAGTATAGTACTAGCGGGGAATGTCATAGATACGCAGTATTTT. It encodes CASSIVLAGNVIDTQYF.